This T cell receptor beta chain originates from a study of shared clonotypes between healthy human individuals. Study in general: Plates per donor: three CD4 naive, three CD4 memory, two CD8 naive, one CD8 memory. Study-level findings and limits: Sharing across a handful of donors was seen in 4% to 6.5% of naive CD4 clonotypes.

Comment on this clone: What it binds is unknown. The same CDR3 also results from other DNA sequences found in this sample.

Produced via immunoSEQ multiplex PCR; TCRdb's table is partial and in-frame only. The sample contains around 2.1 million clones, about 94% of which appear only once. Germline CDR1 and CDR2: GTSNPN and SVGIG (reference sequence). Unmatched junction bases numbered 3, after V lost 2 bases and J lost 4 bases. The CDR3 is 13 residues long. This TCR derives from a young man in good health. Specimen: naive CD4+ T cells sorted from blood. Indicated subset: CD45RA+ positively selected. The chain carries TRBV30 and TRBJ2-3; the match to TRBD1 covers 7 bases. The CDR3 region is CAWSKRGPDTQYF. Written as DNA, the CDR3 is TGTGCCTGGAGTAAGAGGGGGCCAGATACGCAGTATTTT.